This TCR beta chain was retrieved from a study of T-cell reconstitution after alpha-beta-depleted transplantation in children. Overall study findings and caveats: It was surviving recipient T cells and thymic progenitors that gave some patients high TCRbeta diversity at day 60. By about two months after transplant, alpha-beta T cells reportedly arose from several hundred graft clones that had expanded.

Germline lookup yields CDR1 DFQATT and CDR2 SNEGSKA (reference sequence). CDR3 length: 15 residues. Trimming removed 1 base from V and 4 bases from J; junction bases left unmatched: 6. This clonotype was counted between two and nine times. As yet, its antigen is unknown. Preparation of the TCRbeta library was carried out with unique molecular identifiers. TCRdb reprocessed the PCR reads via MiXCR and lists one record per CDR3 protein. This table has a few hundred thousand distinct CDR3 sequences, 25% to 30% appearing once. The specimen was PBMCs, collected before TCRalphabeta/CD19-depleted stem cell transplant. The gene calls are TRBV20-1 and TRBJ1-5, with 8 positions matching TRBD1. The clonotype originates from a boy younger than two with Wiskott-Aldrich syndrome, due to receive a stem cell transplant. The CDR3 region is CSARGGRGPNQPQHF. The CDR3 DNA follows: TGCAGTGCTAGAGGGGGCAGGGGGCCGAATCAGCCCCAGCATTTT.